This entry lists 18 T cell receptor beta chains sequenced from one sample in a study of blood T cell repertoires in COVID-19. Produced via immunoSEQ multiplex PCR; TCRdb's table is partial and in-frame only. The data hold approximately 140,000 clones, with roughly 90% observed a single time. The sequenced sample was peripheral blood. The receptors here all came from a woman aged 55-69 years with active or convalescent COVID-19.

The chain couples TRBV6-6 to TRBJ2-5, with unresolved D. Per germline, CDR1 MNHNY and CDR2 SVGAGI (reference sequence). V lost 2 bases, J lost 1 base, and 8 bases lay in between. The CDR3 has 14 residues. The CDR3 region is CASSYGGLQETQYF. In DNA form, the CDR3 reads TGTGCCAGCAGTTACGGTGGGCTCCAAGAGACCCAGTACTTC.

For the CDR3, the DNA is TGTGCCACCAGCAGAGATGGAGTTTTGGCGGGTGTTCAGCCCCAGCATTTT. Amino acid sequence: CATSRDGVLAGVQPQHF. V is TRBV15 and J is TRBJ1-5; unclear D gene. This CDR3 has 17 residues. The germline CDR1 and CDR2 sequences are LNHNV and YYDKDF (reference sequence). Trimming left V 0 bases short and J 6 bases short, with 18 bases between.

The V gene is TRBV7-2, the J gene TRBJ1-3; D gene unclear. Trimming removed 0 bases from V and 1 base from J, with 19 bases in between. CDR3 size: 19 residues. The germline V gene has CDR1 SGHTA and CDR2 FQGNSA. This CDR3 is CASSLAAGSPTWSGNTIYF. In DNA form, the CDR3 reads TGTGCCAGCAGCTTAGCGGCAGGATCCCCAACCTGGTCTGGAAACACCATATATTTT.

CDR3 protein: CASSVMSSTDTQYF. The DNA for the CDR3 is TGTGCCAGCAGCGTGATGAGTAGCACAGATACGCAGTATTTT. The chain uses TRBV9 and TRBJ2-3; D not certain. The CDR3 runs 14 residues. Trimming pared 2 bases from V and 0 bases from J, leaving 7 bases between. Germline CDR1 and CDR2: SGDLS and YYNGEE. The full variable domain, its missing parts supplied by reference TRBV9 and TRBJ2-3, is DSGVTQTPKHLITATGQRVTLRCSPRSGDLSVYWYQQSLDQGLQFLIQYYNGEERAKGNILERFSAQQFPDLHSELNLSSLELGDSALYFCASSVMSSTDTQYFGPGTRLTVL.

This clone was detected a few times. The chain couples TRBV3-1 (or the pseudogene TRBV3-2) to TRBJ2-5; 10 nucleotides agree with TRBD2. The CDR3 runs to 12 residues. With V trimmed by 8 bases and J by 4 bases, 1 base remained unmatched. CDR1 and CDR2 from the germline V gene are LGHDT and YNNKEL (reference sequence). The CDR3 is CASGLAAETQYF. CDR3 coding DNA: TGTGCCAGCGGACTAGCGGCAGAGACCCAGTACTTC.

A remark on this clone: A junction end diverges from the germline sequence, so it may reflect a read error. DNA of the CDR3: TGTGCCAGCAGCTTAGACTCCGGGACAGGGTTAGTCTTC. The encoded protein is CASSLDSGTGLVF. The chain carries TRBV7-2 and TRBJ2-1; 9 bases align to TRBD1. This CDR3 is 13 amino acids long. CDR1 is SGHTA, CDR2 FQGNSA, per germline.

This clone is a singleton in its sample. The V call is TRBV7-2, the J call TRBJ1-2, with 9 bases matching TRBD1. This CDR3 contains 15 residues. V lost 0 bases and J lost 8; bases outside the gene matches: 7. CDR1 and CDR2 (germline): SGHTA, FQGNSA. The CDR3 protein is CASSLASRQGEGYTF. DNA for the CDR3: TGTGCCAGCAGCTTAGCGTCGAGACAGGGGGAGGGCTACACCTTC.

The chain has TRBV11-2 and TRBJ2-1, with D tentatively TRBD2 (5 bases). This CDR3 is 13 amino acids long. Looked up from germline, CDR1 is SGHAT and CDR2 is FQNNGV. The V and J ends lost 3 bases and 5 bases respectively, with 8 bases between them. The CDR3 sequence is CASSLLEDNEQFF. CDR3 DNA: TGTGCCAGCAGCTTGTTGGAGGACAATGAGCAGTTCTTC.

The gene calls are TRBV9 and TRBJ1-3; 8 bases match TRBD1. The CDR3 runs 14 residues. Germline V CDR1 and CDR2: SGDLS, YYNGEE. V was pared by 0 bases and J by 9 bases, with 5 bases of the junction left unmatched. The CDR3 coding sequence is TGTGCCAGCAGCGTAGCAGGGGGCGGTGGCACCATATATTTT. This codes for CASSVAGGGGTIYF.

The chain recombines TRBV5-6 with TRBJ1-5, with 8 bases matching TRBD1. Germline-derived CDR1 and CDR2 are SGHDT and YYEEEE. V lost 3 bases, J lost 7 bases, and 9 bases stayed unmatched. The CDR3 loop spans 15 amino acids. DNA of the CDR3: TGTGCCAGCAGCTGGGCAGGGGGCGCCGGACAGCCCCAGCATTTT. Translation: CASSWAGGAGQPQHF.

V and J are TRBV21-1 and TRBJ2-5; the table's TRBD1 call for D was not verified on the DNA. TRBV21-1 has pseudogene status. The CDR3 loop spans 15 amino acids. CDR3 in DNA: TGTGCCAGCAGCACTCAGGGGGCCGGGGTAGAGACCCAGTACTTC. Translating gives CASSTQGAGVETQYF.

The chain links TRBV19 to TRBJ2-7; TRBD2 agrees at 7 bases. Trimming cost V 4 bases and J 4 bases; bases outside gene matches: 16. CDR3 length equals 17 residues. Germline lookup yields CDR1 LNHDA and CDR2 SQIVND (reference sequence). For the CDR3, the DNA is TGTGCCAGTAGTACAGGGCCGGGTCGGGGGGTCGATTACGAGCAGTACTTC. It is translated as CASSTGPGRGVDYEQYF. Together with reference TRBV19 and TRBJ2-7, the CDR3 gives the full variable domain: DGGITQSPKYLFRKEGQNVTLSCEQNLNHDAMYWYRQDPGQGLRLIYYSQIVNDFQKGDIAEGYSVSREKKESFPLTVTSAQKNPTAFYLCASSTGPGRGVDYEQYFGPGTRLTVT.

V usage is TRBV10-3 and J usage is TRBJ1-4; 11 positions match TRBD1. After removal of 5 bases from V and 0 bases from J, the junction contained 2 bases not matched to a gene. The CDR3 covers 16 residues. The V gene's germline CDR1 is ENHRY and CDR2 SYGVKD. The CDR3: CAISPGQGATNEKLFF. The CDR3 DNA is TGTGCCATCAGTCCGGGACAGGGGGCAACTAATGAAAAACTGTTTTTT.

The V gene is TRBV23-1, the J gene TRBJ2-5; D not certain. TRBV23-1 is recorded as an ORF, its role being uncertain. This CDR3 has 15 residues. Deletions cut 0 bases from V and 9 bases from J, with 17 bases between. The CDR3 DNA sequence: TGCGCCAGCAGTCAATCCGACCCTCCCACGGCGGCCCAGTACTTC. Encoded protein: CASSQSDPPTAAQYF.

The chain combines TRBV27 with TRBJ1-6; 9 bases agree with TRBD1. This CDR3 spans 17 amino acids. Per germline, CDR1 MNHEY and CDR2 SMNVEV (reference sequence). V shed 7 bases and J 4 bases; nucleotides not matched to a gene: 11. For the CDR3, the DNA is TGTGCCAGCACCCCGGGACAGGGCCCTCCTTATAATTCACCCCTCCACTTT. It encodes CASTPGQGPPYNSPLHF.

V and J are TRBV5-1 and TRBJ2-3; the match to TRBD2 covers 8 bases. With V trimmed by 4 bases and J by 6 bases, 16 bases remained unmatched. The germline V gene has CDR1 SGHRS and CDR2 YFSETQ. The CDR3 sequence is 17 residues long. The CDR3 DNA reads TGCGCCAGCAGCCAAACCGGGCTTAGCGGGGCCTCGGATACGCAGTATTTT. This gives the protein CASSQTGLSGASDTQYF.

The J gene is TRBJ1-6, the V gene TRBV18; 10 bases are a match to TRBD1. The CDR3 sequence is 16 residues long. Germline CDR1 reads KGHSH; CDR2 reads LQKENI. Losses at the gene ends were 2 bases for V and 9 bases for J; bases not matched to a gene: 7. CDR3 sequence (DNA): TGTGCCAGCTCACCAACGACAGGGGGCGCCGGTTCACCCCTCCACTTT. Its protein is CASSPTTGGAGSPLHF.

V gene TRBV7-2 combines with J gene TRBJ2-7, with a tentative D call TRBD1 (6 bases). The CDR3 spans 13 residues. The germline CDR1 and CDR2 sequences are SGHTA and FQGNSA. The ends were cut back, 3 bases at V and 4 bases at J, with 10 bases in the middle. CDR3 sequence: CASSFTGSYEQYF. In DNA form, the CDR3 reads TGTGCCAGCAGCTTTACAGGGTCTTACGAGCAGTACTTC.